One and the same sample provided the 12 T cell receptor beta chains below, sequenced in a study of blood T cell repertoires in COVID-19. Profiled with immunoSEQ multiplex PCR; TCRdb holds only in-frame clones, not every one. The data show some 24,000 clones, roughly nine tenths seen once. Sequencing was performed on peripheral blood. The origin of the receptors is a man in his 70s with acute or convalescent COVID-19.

The CDR3 sequence is CSVEEGPGQYF. CDR3 nucleotides: TGCAGCGTTGAAGAAGGCCCGGGGCAGTACTTC. This rearrangement joins TRBV29-1 to TRBJ2-7; D gene ambiguous. The CDR3 extends over 11 amino acids. The V end was cut by 0 bases, the J end by 9 bases, with 9 bases between. Per the germline V gene, CDR1 is SQVTM and CDR2 is ANQGSEA.

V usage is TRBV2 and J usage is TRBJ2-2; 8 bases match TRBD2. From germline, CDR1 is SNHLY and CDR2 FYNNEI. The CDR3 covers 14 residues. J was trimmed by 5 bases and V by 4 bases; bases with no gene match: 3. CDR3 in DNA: TGTGCCAGCAGTGCTCTAGCGGGTACCGGGGAGCTGTTTTTT. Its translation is CASSALAGTGELFF.

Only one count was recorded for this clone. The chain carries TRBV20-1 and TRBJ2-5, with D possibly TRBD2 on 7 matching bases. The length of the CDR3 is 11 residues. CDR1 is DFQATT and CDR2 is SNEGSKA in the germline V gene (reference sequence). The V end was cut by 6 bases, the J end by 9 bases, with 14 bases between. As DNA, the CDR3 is TGCAGTGCCCAAGGAGGGGGGGCCCAGTACTTC. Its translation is CSAQGGGAQYF.

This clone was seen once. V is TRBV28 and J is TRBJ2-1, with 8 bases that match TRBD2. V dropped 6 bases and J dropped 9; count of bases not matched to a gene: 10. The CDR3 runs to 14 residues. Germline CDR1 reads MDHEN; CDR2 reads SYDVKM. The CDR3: CASRPTSEFVEQFF. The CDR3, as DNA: TGTGCCAGCAGACCGACTAGCGAGTTCGTTGAGCAGTTCTTC.

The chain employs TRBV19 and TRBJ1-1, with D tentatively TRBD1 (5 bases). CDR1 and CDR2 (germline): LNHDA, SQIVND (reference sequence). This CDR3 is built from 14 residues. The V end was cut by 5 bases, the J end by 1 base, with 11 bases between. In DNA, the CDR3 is TGTGCCAGTAGTCCGGCAGGGTGGAACACTGAAGCTTTCTTT. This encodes CASSPAGWNTEAFF.

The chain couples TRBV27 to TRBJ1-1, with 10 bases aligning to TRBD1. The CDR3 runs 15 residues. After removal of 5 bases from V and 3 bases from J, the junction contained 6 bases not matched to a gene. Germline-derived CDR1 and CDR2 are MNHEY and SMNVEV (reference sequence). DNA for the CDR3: TGTGCCAGCAGTACCCGACAGGGGGCGGACACTGAAGCTTTCTTT. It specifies CASSTRQGADTEAFF.

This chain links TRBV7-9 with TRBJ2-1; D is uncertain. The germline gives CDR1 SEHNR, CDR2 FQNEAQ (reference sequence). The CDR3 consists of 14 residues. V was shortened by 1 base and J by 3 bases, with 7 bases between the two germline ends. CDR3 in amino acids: CASSLGGDYNEQFF. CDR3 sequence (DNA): TGTGCCAGCAGCTTAGGCGGAGACTACAATGAGCAGTTCTTC.

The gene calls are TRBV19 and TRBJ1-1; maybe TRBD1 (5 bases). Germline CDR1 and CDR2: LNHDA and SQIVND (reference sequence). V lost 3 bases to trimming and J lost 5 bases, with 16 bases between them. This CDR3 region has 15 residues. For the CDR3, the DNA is TGTGCCAGTAGTATTTTTGGGGCGGATAGGACTGAAGCTTTCTTT. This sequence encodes CASSIFGADRTEAFF.

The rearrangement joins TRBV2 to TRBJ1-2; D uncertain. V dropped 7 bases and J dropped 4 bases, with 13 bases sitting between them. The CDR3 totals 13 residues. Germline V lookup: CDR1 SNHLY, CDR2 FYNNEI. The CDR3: CASKAQAAYGYTF. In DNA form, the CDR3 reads TGTGCCAGCAAAGCCCAGGCAGCCTATGGCTACACCTTC.

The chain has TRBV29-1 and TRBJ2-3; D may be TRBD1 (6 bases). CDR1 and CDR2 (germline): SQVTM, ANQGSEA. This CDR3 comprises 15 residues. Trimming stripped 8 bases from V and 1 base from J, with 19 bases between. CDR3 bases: TGCAGCACCCAATCAGACAGGCTCGGCACAGATACGCAGTATTTT. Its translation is CSTQSDRLGTDTQYF.

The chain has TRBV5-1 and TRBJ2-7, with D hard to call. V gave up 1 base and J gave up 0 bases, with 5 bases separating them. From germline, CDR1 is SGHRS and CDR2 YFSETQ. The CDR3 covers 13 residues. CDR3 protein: CASSLPSSYEQYF. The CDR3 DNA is TGCGCCAGCAGCTTGCCTAGCTCCTACGAGCAGTACTTC.

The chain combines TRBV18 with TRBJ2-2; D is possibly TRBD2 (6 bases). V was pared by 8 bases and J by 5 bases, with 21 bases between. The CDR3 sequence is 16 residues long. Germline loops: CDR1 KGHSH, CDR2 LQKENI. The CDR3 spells CASAIGRGSVTGELFF. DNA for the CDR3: TGTGCCAGCGCGATTGGTCGGGGGAGTGTTACCGGGGAGCTGTTTTTT.